This T cell receptor beta chain was identified in a study of blood T cell repertoires in COVID-19. Only in-frame clones appear in the TCRdb table, and some are missing; sequencing was by immunoSEQ multiplex PCR. In the table there are tens of thousands of clones, about 89% of which are singletons. Trimming removed 0 bases from V and 1 base from J; junction bases left unmatched: 2. Germline CDR1 reads SGHRS; CDR2 reads YFSETQ. This CDR3 is 15 amino acids long. The sequence came from a man aged 50 or older with active or convalescent COVID-19. Sequencing used peripheral blood. The J gene is TRBJ2-5, the V gene TRBV5-1; 8 nucleotides match TRBD1. Here the CDR3 DNA reads TGCGCCAGCAGCTTGGCTACAGGGGGCCAAGAGACCCAGTACTTC. This gives the protein CASSLATGGQETQYF.